A selection of T cell receptor beta chains follows, all from one sample in a study of Graves' ophthalmopathy and Graves' hyperthyroidism. From the multiplex PCR reads, TCRdb called clonotypes with MiXCR, one entry per CDR3 protein. The repertoire has 200,000 to 250,000 distinct CDR3 sequences, about a fifth of them found once; the top ten carry around 45%. The specimen was peripheral blood. The receptors were gathered from a woman aged 45-65 years with Graves' ophthalmopathy. Both conserved end residues are part of each CDR3. Fields, in order: clone size, J gene, V gene, D gene, CDR3 DNA, CDR3 protein. The D gene is left open where the match is weak. Only some rows state a clone size, as once, few, many or a class for expanded clones.

clone_size: many
j_call: TRBJ2-7
v_call: TRBV10-3
d_call: NA
cdr3_nt: TGTGCCATCAGGGCGAAACAGACACCGGGCGAGCAGTACTTC
cdr3_aa: CAIRAKQTPGEQYF

clone_size: NA
j_call: TRBJ2-2
v_call: TRBV24-1
d_call: NA
cdr3_nt: TGTGCCACCAGTGATCCGGGTCAGGAAACCGGGGAGCTGTTTTTT
cdr3_aa: CATSDPGQETGELFF

clone_size: once
j_call: TRBJ2-7
v_call: TRBV6-1
d_call: TRBD1
cdr3_nt: TGTGCCAGCAGTGAGACAGGGTCCCACGAGCAGTACTTC
cdr3_aa: CASSETGSHEQYF

clone_size: NA
j_call: TRBJ2-7
v_call: TRBV28
d_call: NA
cdr3_nt: TGTGCCAGCAGTACAACGTCCGAGCAGTACTTC
cdr3_aa: CASSTTSEQYF

clone_size: many
j_call: TRBJ1-1
v_call: TRBV20-1
d_call: NA
cdr3_nt: TGCAGTGCTAGAGATTCAGGGAATGAAGCTTTCTTT
cdr3_aa: CSARDSGNEAFF

clone_size: many
j_call: TRBJ2-2
v_call: TRBV14
d_call: NA
cdr3_nt: TGTGCCAGCAGCCAAGTTTTGCAGACCTCCGGGGAGCTGTTTTTT
cdr3_aa: CASSQVLQTSGELFF

clone_size: NA
j_call: TRBJ1-6
v_call: TRBV7-2
d_call: NA
cdr3_nt: TGTGCCAGCAGCGCAACCTCAGACAGGTTTCTCCTGCCCCTCCACTTT
cdr3_aa: CASSATSDRFLLPLHF

clone_size: NA
j_call: TRBJ2-2
v_call: TRBV12-5
d_call: NA
cdr3_nt: TGTGCTAGTGGTATCAAAACCGGGGAGCTGTTTTTT
cdr3_aa: CASGIKTGELFF

clone_size: many
j_call: TRBJ2-3
v_call: TRBV20-1
d_call: TRBD2
cdr3_nt: TGCAGTGCCCACCGTACCCGGAGGGCTAGCGGGAGGGATGATACGCAGTATTTT
cdr3_aa: CSAHRTRRASGRDDTQYF

clone_size: few
j_call: TRBJ2-5
v_call: TRBV5-1
d_call: NA
cdr3_nt: TGCGCCAGCAGCTTGGGACGGCTGAAAGAGACCCAGTACTTC
cdr3_aa: CASSLGRLKETQYF

clone_size: NA
j_call: TRBJ1-6
v_call: TRBV12-3/TRBV12-4
d_call: NA
cdr3_nt: TGTGCCAGCAGTTTCCGGTCAGCGAGCTCCTATAATTCACCCCTCCACTTT
cdr3_aa: CASSFRSASSYNSPLHF

clone_size: many
j_call: TRBJ1-3
v_call: TRBV12-3/TRBV12-4
d_call: TRBD1
cdr3_nt: TGTGCCAGCAGTGCGACAGGGGTCGGAAACACCATATATTTT
cdr3_aa: CASSATGVGNTIYF

clone_size: many
j_call: TRBJ2-5
v_call: TRBV28
d_call: TRBD1
cdr3_nt: TGTGCCAGCAGTTCGGGACAGAAAGAGACCCAGTACTTC
cdr3_aa: CASSSGQKETQYF

clone_size: many
j_call: TRBJ2-5
v_call: TRBV6-5
d_call: NA
cdr3_nt: TGTGCCAGCAGTTACTCGATTACCAAGAGAGAGACCCAGTACTTC
cdr3_aa: CASSYSITKRETQYF

clone_size: many
j_call: TRBJ2-5
v_call: TRBV11-3
d_call: TRBD1
cdr3_nt: TGTGCCAGCAGCCCTGACAGGGAAGAGACCCAGTACTTC
cdr3_aa: CASSPDREETQYF

clone_size: NA
j_call: TRBJ1-2
v_call: TRBV6-2/TRBV6-3
d_call: NA
cdr3_nt: TGTGCCAGCAGTTTCCCCAGGAAGGGGACGATCCATGGCTACACCTTC
cdr3_aa: CASSFPRKGTIHGYTF

clone_size: many
j_call: TRBJ1-1
v_call: TRBV6-5
d_call: NA
cdr3_nt: TGTGCCAGCAGTTACTCCACCCAGGGTGGCACTGAAGCTTTCTTT
cdr3_aa: CASSYSTQGGTEAFF

clone_size: many
j_call: TRBJ1-1
v_call: TRBV20-1
d_call: NA
cdr3_nt: TGCAGTGCTATTTCGGGGGGTCTGGGGACCTTGAACACTGAAGCTTTCTTT
cdr3_aa: CSAISGGLGTLNTEAFF

clone_size: many
j_call: TRBJ1-3
v_call: TRBV2
d_call: NA
cdr3_nt: TGTGCCAGCAGTGTGAGTGGAACTGGAAACACCATATATTTT
cdr3_aa: CASSVSGTGNTIYF

clone_size: many
j_call: TRBJ2-7
v_call: TRBV15
d_call: TRBD1
cdr3_nt: TGTGCCACCAGCAGAGACGGGACAGGGAACTACGAGCAGTACTTC
cdr3_aa: CATSRDGTGNYEQYF

clone_size: many
j_call: TRBJ1-2
v_call: TRBV10-3
d_call: TRBD1
cdr3_nt: TGTGCCATCAGTTGGGGACAGGGGTCGGACTATGGCTACACCTTC
cdr3_aa: CAISWGQGSDYGYTF

clone_size: many
j_call: TRBJ2-5
v_call: TRBV7-8
d_call: NA
cdr3_nt: TGTGCCAGCAGCCTCTCCGGGGCCGTTGGGGGGACCCAGTACTTC
cdr3_aa: CASSLSGAVGGTQYF

clone_size: few
j_call: TRBJ2-4
v_call: TRBV6-5
d_call: TRBD2
cdr3_nt: TGTGCCAGCAGTTACTCTCCTTTGAGCGGGACGTCCAAAAACATTCAGTACTTC
cdr3_aa: CASSYSPLSGTSKNIQYF

clone_size: many
j_call: TRBJ1-5
v_call: TRBV12-3/TRBV12-4
d_call: NA
cdr3_nt: TGTGCCAGCAGTTTTTCGGGGCAATATCAGCCCCAGCATTTT
cdr3_aa: CASSFSGQYQPQHF

clone_size: NA
j_call: TRBJ2-7
v_call: TRBV6-1
d_call: TRBD1
cdr3_nt: TGTGCCAGCAGTCGCGGAGGGACAGGGACCTACGAGCAGTACTTC
cdr3_aa: CASSRGGTGTYEQYF

clone_size: many
j_call: TRBJ2-3
v_call: TRBV29-1
d_call: NA
cdr3_nt: TGCAGCGTTGGTTCGGGAGAGAAGCAGTATTTT
cdr3_aa: CSVGSGEKQYF

clone_size: many
j_call: TRBJ2-2
v_call: TRBV12-3/TRBV12-4
d_call: TRBD1
cdr3_nt: TGTGCCAGCAGCTACCTCCAGGGACAGGGGTCCACCGGGGAGCTGTTTTTT
cdr3_aa: CASSYLQGQGSTGELFF

clone_size: NA
j_call: TRBJ1-5
v_call: TRBV6-1
d_call: NA
cdr3_nt: TGTGCCAGCAGATCATACTTCCGGGACACTGATCAGCCCCAGCATTTT
cdr3_aa: CASRSYFRDTDQPQHF

clone_size: many
j_call: TRBJ1-1
v_call: TRBV12-5
d_call: NA
cdr3_nt: TGTGCTAGTGGTTGGGAGGAGAACACTGAAGCTTTCTTT
cdr3_aa: CASGWEENTEAFF

clone_size: few
j_call: TRBJ2-7
v_call: TRBV30
d_call: NA
cdr3_nt: TGTGCCTGTGGGCGGGACGGAGCCTACGAGCAGTACTTC
cdr3_aa: CACGRDGAYEQYF

clone_size: many
j_call: TRBJ1-3
v_call: TRBV20-1
d_call: TRBD1
cdr3_nt: TGCAGTGCTCACGACAGGGACGGAAACACCATATATTTT
cdr3_aa: CSAHDRDGNTIYF

clone_size: many
j_call: TRBJ1-2
v_call: TRBV6-1
d_call: NA
cdr3_nt: TGTGCCAGCAACGGACAGCCAAACACGAGGGGCTACACCTTC
cdr3_aa: CASNGQPNTRGYTF

clone_size: many
j_call: TRBJ2-7
v_call: TRBV5-1
d_call: NA
cdr3_nt: TGCGCCAGCAGCTTGACAGGCTCCGGGGGATTCTACGAGCAGTACTTC
cdr3_aa: CASSLTGSGGFYEQYF

clone_size: many
j_call: TRBJ2-5
v_call: TRBV25-1
d_call: TRBD1
cdr3_nt: TGTGCCAGCAGCAACAGGGGGCCTCTTCAAGAGACCCAGTACTTC
cdr3_aa: CASSNRGPLQETQYF

clone_size: many
j_call: TRBJ2-2
v_call: TRBV11-1
d_call: TRBD1
cdr3_nt: TGTGCCAGCAGCGCCCTGACAGGGCGAAGAGACACCGGGGAGCTGTTTTTT
cdr3_aa: CASSALTGRRDTGELFF

clone_size: many
j_call: TRBJ1-1
v_call: TRBV19
d_call: NA
cdr3_nt: TGTGCCAGTACCTCAACGGCCGGATCGAACACTGAAGCTTTCTTT
cdr3_aa: CASTSTAGSNTEAFF